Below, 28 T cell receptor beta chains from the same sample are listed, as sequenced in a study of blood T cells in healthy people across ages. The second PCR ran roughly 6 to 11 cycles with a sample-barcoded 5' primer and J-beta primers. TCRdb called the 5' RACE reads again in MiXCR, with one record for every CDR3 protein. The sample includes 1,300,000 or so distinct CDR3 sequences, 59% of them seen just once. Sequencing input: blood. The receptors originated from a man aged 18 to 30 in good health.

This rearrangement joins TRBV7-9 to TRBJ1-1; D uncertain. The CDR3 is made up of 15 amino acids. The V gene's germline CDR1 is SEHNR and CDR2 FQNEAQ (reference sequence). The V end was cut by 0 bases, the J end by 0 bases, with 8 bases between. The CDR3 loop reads CASSLAVDMNTEAFF. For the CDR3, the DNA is TGTGCCAGCAGCTTAGCCGTGGATATGAACACTGAAGCTTTCTTT.

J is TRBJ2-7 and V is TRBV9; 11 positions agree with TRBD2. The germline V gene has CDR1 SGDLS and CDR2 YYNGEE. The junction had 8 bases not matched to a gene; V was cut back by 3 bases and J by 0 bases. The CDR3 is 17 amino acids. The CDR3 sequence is CASSAQGTSGFSYEQYF. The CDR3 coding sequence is TGTGCCAGCAGCGCCCAAGGGACTAGCGGTTTCTCCTACGAGCAGTACTTC. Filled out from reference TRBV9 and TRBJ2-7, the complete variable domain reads DSGVTQTPKHLITATGQRVTLRCSPRSGDLSVYWYQQSLDQGLQFLIQYYNGEERAKGNILERFSAQQFPDLHSELNLSSLELGDSALYFCASSAQGTSGFSYEQYFGPGTRLTVT.

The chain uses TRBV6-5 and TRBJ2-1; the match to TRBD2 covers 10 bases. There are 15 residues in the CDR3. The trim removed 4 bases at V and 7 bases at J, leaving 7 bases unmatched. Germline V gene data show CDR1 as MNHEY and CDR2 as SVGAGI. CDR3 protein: CASSFTSGTLNEQFF. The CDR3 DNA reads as TGTGCCAGCAGTTTCACTAGCGGGACGTTAAATGAGCAGTTCTTC.

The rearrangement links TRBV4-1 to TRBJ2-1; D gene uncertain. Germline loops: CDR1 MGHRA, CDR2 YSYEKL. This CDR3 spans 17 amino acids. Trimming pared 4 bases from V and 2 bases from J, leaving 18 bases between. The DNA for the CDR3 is TGCGCCAGCAGCCCCCGCACGGATAGCCCTACCTACAATGAGCAGTTCTTC. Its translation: CASSPRTDSPTYNEQFF.

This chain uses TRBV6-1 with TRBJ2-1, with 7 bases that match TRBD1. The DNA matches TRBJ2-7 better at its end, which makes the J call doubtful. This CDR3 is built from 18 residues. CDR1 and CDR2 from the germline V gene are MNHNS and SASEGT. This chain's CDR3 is CASLAGQVWDRSYNEQYF. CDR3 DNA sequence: TGTGCCAGCCTCGCCGGACAGGTTTGGGATAGATCCTACAATGAGCAGTACTTC.

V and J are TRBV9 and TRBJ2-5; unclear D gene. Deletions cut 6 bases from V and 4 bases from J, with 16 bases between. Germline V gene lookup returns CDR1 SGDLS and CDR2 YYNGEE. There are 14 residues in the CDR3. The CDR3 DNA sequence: TGTGCCAGCAACCGGGCCACCTCCGTAGAGACCCAGTACTTC. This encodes CASNRATSVETQYF.

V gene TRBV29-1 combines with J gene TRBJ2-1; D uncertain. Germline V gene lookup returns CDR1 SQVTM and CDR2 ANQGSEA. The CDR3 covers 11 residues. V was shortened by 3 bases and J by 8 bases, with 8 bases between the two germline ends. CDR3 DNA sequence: TGCAGCGTTGACTATGGGGATGAGCAGTTCTTC. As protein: CSVDYGDEQFF.

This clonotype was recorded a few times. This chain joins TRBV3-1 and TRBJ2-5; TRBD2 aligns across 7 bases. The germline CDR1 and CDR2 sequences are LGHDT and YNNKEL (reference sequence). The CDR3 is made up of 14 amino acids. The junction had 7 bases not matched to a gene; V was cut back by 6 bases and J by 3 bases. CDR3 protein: CASSRTRTEETQYF. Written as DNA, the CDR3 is TGTGCCAGCAGTCGGACTAGAACCGAAGAGACCCAGTACTTC.

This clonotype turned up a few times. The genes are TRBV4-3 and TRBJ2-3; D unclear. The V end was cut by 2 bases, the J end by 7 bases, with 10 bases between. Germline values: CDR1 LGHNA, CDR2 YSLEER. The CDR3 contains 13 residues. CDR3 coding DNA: TGCGCCAGCAGCCAAAGTCGTGAGCATACGCAGTATTTT. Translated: CASSQSREHTQYF.

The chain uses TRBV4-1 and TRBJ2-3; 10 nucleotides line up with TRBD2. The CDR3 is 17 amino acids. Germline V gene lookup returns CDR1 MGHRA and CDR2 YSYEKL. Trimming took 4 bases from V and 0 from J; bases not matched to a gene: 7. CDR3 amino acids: CASSPRRAGGSTDTQYF. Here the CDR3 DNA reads TGCGCCAGCAGCCCCCGGCGAGCGGGAGGGAGCACAGATACGCAGTATTTT.

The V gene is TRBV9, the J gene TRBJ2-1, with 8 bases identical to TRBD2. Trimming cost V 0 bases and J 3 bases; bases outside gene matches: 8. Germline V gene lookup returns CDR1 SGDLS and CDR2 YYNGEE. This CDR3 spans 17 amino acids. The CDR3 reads CASSVGGLAGLYNEQFF. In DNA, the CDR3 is TGTGCCAGCAGCGTAGGGGGTCTAGCGGGTCTCTACAATGAGCAGTTCTTC.

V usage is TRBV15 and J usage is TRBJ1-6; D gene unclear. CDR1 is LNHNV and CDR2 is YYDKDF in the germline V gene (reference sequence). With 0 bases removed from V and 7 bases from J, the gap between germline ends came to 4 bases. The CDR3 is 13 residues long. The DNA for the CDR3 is TGTGCCACCAGCAGAGACCACAATTCACCCCTCCACTTT. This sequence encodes CATSRDHNSPLHF.

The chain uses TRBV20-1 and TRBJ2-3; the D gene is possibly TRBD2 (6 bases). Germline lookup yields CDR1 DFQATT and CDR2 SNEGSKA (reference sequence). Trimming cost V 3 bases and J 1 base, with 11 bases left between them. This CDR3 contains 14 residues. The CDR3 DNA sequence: TGCAGTGCTAGTGCGGGGCTTGGCACAGATACGCAGTATTTT. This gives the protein CSASAGLGTDTQYF.

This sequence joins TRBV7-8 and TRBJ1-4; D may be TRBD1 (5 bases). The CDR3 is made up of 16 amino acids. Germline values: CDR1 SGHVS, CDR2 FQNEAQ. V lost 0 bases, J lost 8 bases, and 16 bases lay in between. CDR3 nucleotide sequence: TGTGCCAGCAGCTTAGCGCGACAGAGGTACGCAGAAAAACTGTTTTTT. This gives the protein CASSLARQRYAEKLFF. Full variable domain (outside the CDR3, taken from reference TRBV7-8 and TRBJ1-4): GAGVSQSPRYKVAKRGQDVALRCDPISGHVSLFWYQQALGQGPEFLTYFQNEAQLDKSGLPSDRFFAERPEGSVSTLKIQRTQQEDSAVYLCASSLARQRYAEKLFFGSGTQLSVL.

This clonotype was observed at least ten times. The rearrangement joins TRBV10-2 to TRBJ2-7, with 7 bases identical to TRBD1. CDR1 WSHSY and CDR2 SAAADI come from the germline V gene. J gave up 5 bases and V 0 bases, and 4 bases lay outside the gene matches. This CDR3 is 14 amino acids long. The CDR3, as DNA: TGCGCCAGCAGTGAGTCGAACAGGGGAAACGAGCAGTACTTC. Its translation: CASSESNRGNEQYF.

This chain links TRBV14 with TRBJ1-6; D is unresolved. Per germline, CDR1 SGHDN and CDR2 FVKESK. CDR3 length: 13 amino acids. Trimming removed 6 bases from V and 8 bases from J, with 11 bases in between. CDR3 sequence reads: CASRARSDSPLHF. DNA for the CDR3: TGTGCCAGCAGAGCAAGGAGCGATTCACCCCTCCACTTT.

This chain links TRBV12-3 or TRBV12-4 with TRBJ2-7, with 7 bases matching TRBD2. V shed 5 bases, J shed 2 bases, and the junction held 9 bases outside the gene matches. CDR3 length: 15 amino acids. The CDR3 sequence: CASSPWGGETYEQYF. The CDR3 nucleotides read TGTGCCAGCAGTCCTTGGGGGGGTGAGACCTACGAGCAGTACTTC.

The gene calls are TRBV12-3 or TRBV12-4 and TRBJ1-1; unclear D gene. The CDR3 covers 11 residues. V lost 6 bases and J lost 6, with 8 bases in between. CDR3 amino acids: CASRKNAEAFF. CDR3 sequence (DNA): TGTGCCAGCAGGAAAAACGCTGAAGCTTTCTTT.

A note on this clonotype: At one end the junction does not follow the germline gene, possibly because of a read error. This CDR3 is CGVEGRVADTQYF. Written as DNA, the CDR3 is TGCGGCGTTGAGGGAAGGGTTGCAGATACGCAGTATTTT. V usage is TRBV29-1 and J usage is TRBJ2-3, with a weak D call TRBD2 (5 bases). The CDR3 length is 13 residues. Germline-derived CDR1 and CDR2 are SQVTM and ANQGSEA.

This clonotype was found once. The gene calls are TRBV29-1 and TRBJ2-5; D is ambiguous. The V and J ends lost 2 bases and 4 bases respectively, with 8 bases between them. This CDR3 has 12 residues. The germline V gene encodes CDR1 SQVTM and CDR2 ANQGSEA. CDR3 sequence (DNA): TGCAGCGTTGAATTAGCCCCAGAGACCCAGTACTTC. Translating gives CSVELAPETQYF. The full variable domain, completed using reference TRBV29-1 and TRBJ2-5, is SAVISQKPSRDICQRGTSLTIQCQVDSQVTMMFWYRQQPGQSLTLIATANQGSEATYESGFVIDKFPISRPNLTFSTLTVSNMSPEDSSIYLCSVELAPETQYFGPGTRLLVL.

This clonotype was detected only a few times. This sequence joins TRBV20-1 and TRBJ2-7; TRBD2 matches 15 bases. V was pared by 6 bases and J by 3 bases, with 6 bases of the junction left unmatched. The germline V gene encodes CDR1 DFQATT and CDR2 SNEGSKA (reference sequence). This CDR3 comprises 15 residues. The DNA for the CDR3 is TGCAGTGCAGTGGGACTAGCGGGGGGAGTCTACGAGCAGTACTTC. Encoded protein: CSAVGLAGGVYEQYF.

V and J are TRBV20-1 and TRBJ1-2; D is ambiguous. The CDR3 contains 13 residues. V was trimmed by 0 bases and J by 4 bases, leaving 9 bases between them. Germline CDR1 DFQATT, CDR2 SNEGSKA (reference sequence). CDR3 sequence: CSARDLVLYGYTF. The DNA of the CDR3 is TGCAGTGCTAGAGACCTGGTCCTCTATGGCTACACCTTC.

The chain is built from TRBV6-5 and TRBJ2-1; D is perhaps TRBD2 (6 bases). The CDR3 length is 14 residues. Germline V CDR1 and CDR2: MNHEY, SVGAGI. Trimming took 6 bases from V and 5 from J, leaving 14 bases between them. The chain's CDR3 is CASRPGGPDNEQFF. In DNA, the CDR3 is TGTGCCAGCAGGCCCGGGGGTCCGGACAATGAGCAGTTCTTC.

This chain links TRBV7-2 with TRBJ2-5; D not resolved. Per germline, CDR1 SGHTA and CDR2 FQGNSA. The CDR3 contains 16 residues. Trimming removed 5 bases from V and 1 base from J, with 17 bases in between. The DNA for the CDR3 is TGTGCCAGCAGCCCCGGAAGGGCCACAAGCCAAGAGACCCAGTACTTC. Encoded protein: CASSPGRATSQETQYF.

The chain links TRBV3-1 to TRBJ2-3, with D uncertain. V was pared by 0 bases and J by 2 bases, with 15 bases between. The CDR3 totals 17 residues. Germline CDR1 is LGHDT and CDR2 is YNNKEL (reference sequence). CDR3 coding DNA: TGTGCCAGCAGCCAAGATTATGCCACTTCTCCCACAGATACGCAGTATTTT. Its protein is CASSQDYATSPTDTQYF.

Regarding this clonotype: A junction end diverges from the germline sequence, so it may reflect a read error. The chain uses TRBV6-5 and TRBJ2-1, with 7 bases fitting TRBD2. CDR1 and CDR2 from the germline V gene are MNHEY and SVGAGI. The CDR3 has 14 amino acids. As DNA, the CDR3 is TGTGCCAGCAGTGACTCCGGCGGGAGACATGAGCAGTTCTTC. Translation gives CASSDSGGRHEQFF.

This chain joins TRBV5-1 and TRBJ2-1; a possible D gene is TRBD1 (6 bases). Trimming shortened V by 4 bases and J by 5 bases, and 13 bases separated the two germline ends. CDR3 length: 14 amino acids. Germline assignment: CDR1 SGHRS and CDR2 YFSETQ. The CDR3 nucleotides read TGCGCCAGCAGCAATAAACAGGGTAACAATGAGCAGTTCTTC. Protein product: CASSNKQGNNEQFF.

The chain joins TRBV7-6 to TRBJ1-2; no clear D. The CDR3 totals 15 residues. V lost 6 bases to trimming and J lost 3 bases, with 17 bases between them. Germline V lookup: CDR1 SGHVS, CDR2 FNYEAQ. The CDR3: CASRIAAGTDYGYTF. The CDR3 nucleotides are TGTGCCAGCAGAATAGCGGCGGGAACCGACTATGGCTACACCTTC.